Below are 24 T cell receptor beta chains sequenced from a single sample in a study of OX40 agonist ivuxolimab in advanced cancers. Libraries were prepared by immunoSEQ multiplex PCR; TCRdb keeps only in-frame clonotypes and omits some of them. Of about 58,000 clones in the sample, roughly four fifths were seen once. This material consisted of CD4+ or CD8+ T cells sorted from blood, taken in a trial of the OX40 agonist ivuxolimab. These receptors all stem from an adult with an advanced solid tumor such as melanoma, head and neck, liver or kidney cancer.

The V call is TRBV5-1, the J call TRBJ1-1; D gene ambiguous. V lost 0 bases and J 8 bases, leaving 11 bases between the germline ends. The germline V gene encodes CDR1 SGHRS and CDR2 YFSETQ. The CDR3 extends over 13 amino acids. The CDR3: CASSLVSTGEAFF. CDR3 nucleotide sequence: TGCGCCAGCAGCTTGGTATCTACTGGGGAAGCTTTCTTT.

This chain uses TRBV27 with TRBJ1-6; weak D call: TRBD1 (6 bases). V lost 3 bases to trimming and J lost 10 bases, with 10 bases between them. The CDR3 contains 13 residues. Looked up from germline, CDR1 is MNHEY and CDR2 is SMNVEV (reference sequence). The CDR3: CASSFRGVSPLHF. For the CDR3, the DNA is TGTGCCAGCAGTTTCAGGGGAGTCTCACCCCTCCACTTT.

This clone was seen only once. The chain couples TRBV5-4 to TRBJ2-7, with TRBD1 identical over 9 bases. Losses at the gene ends were 1 base for V and 4 bases for J; bases not matched to a gene: 3. The CDR3 has 14 residues. From germline, CDR1 is SGHNT and CDR2 YYREEE (reference sequence). The CDR3 DNA is TGTGCCAGCAGCTTGACAGGGGGCGCTTACGAGCAGTACTTC. Its protein product is CASSLTGGAYEQYF.

The V call is TRBV18, the J call TRBJ2-2, with D uncertain. The CDR3 spans 14 residues. V lost 3 bases, J lost 4 bases, and 9 bases lay in between. Germline assignment: CDR1 KGHSH and CDR2 LQKENI. The DNA of the CDR3 is TGTGCCAGCTCACCTAGGCAGCTCACCGGGGAGCTGTTTTTT. Residues: CASSPRQLTGELFF. Variable domain in full (rest from reference TRBV18 and TRBJ2-2): NAGVMQNPRHLVRRRGQEARLRCSPMKGHSHVYWYRQLPEEGLKFMVYLQKENIIDESGMPKERFSAEFPKEGPSILRIQQVVRGDSAAYFCASSPRQLTGELFFGEGSRLTVL.

The chain employs TRBV19 and TRBJ2-5, with D perhaps TRBD2 (6 bases). The germline V gene has CDR1 LNHDA and CDR2 SQIVND (reference sequence). The ends were cut back, 1 base at V and 5 bases at J, with 14 bases in the middle. The CDR3 has 15 residues. As DNA, the CDR3 is TGTGCCAGTAGTATAGGGAACAGGAGGGGTGAGACCCAGTACTTC. This translates into CASSIGNRRGETQYF.

The chain couples TRBV5-8 to TRBJ1-6; TRBD1 might be the D (6 bases). The CDR3 contains 14 residues. V was trimmed by 2 bases and J by 5 bases, leaving 8 bases between them. The germline CDR1 and CDR2 sequences are SGHTS and YDEGEE. The CDR3 coding sequence is TGTGCCAGCAGCTTTTCAGGGGATAATTCACCCCTCCACTTT. As protein: CASSFSGDNSPLHF.

The chain joins TRBV10-3 to TRBJ2-1; 9 bases match TRBD1. Germline V gene data show CDR1 as ENHRY and CDR2 as SYGVKD. This CDR3 spans 14 amino acids. V lost 8 bases and J lost 6; bases outside the gene matches: 8. CDR3 in amino acids: CAIGGDRVLNEQFF. CDR3 sequence (DNA): TGTGCCATCGGAGGGGACAGGGTCCTCAATGAGCAGTTCTTC.

In DNA, the CDR3 is TGTGCCAGCAGAACAACCGGGACAGGGACCGGCTACACCTTC. This translates into CASRTTGTGTGYTF. This chain connects TRBV6-1 to TRBJ1-2; 9 bases line up with TRBD1. The CDR3 sequence is 14 residues long. With V trimmed by 6 bases and J by 8 bases, 10 bases remained unmatched. Per the germline V gene, CDR1 is MNHNS and CDR2 is SASEGT.

V usage is TRBV15 and J usage is TRBJ1-2, with D possibly TRBD1 on 6 matching bases. V shed 0 bases and J shed 5 bases, with 16 bases lying between them. Per germline, CDR1 LNHNV and CDR2 YYDKDF (reference sequence). The CDR3 has 16 amino acids. The CDR3 region has the DNA TGTGCCACCAGCAGAGATTCGGGGGCCGCGGCTTATGGCTACACCTTC. Its translation is CATSRDSGAAAYGYTF.

The V and J genes are TRBV6-1 and TRBJ2-6; D is undetermined. The CDR3 covers 14 residues. CDR1 and CDR2 (germline): MNHNS, SASEGT. With 6 bases removed from V and 4 bases from J, the gap between germline ends came to 10 bases. The CDR3 protein is CASRVETGANVLTF. The CDR3, as DNA: TGTGCCAGCAGGGTTGAGACAGGGGCCAACGTCCTGACTTTC.

The chain carries TRBV10-3 and TRBJ2-1; TRBD2 matches 12 bases. The ends lost 4 bases at V and 7 bases at J; junction bases unmatched: 8. Per germline, CDR1 ENHRY and CDR2 SYGVKD. This CDR3 is built from 16 residues. The CDR3 coding sequence is TGTGCCATCAGTGGGTCACTAGCGGGGGGTCCGAATGAGCAGTTCTTC. Its translation: CAISGSLAGGPNEQFF.

This chain connects TRBV7-9 to TRBJ2-2; TRBD1 matches at 8 bases. This CDR3 has 16 residues. In germline, CDR1 is SEHNR, CDR2 FQNEAQ (reference sequence). Trimming took 5 bases from V and 0 from J; bases not matched to a gene: 5. Here the CDR3 reads CASSPRDRPNTGELFF. In nucleotides, the CDR3 is TGTGCCAGCAGCCCCCGGGACAGGCCGAACACCGGGGAGCTGTTTTTT. Drawing the rest from reference TRBV7-9 and TRBJ2-2, the complete variable domain is DTGVSQNPRHKITKRGQNVTFRCDPISEHNRLYWYRQTLGQGPEFLTYFQNEAQLEKSRLLSDRFSAERPKGSFSTLEIQRTEQGDSAMYLCASSPRDRPNTGELFFGEGSRLTVL.

The V gene is TRBV6-5, the J gene TRBJ1-6; no clear D. Germline CDR1 is MNHEY and CDR2 is SVGAGI. V lost 3 bases, J lost 7 bases, and 7 bases lay in between. This CDR3 region has 13 residues. The CDR3 loop reads CASSYSQNSPLHF. Written as DNA, the CDR3 is TGTGCCAGCAGTTATTCTCAGAATTCACCCCTCCACTTT.

The chain uses TRBV4-1 and TRBJ1-4, with D uncertain. Trimming took 2 bases from V and 5 from J, leaving 12 bases between them. There are 15 residues in the CDR3. Germline CDR1 and CDR2: MGHRA and YSYEKL. This CDR3 is CASSQPGSQNEKLFF. CDR3 nucleotides: TGCGCCAGCAGCCAACCGGGAAGTCAGAATGAAAAACTGTTTTTT.

This clone was picked up a small number of times. This sample includes further DNA sequences coding for the same CDR3. The chain employs TRBV7-2 and TRBJ2-3; D is undetermined. This CDR3 contains 11 residues. Germline loops: CDR1 SGHTA, CDR2 FQGNSA. Trimming pared 4 bases from V and 3 bases from J, leaving 2 bases between. The CDR3 sequence is CASSSTDTQYF. The CDR3 coding sequence is TGTGCCAGCAGCTCGACAGATACGCAGTATTTT.

The chain employs TRBV7-3 and TRBJ2-3; TRBD2 matches at 9 bases. CDR3 length: 15 residues. V shed 5 bases, J shed 4 bases, and the junction held 7 bases outside the gene matches. Germline CDR1 SGHTA, CDR2 FQGTGA. This CDR3 is CASSLSGGLPDTQYF. The CDR3 DNA is TGTGCCAGCAGCCTTAGCGGGGGCCTCCCAGATACGCAGTATTTT.

By share, this clone ranks as medium-sized. The chain combines TRBV18 with TRBJ2-4; the D is unclear. The V gene lost 3 bases and the J gene lost 7 bases, with 13 bases spanning the gap. CDR3 length equals 14 residues. In germline, CDR1 is KGHSH, CDR2 LQKENI. CDR3 coding DNA: TGTGCCAGCTCACCGTCGGACCTGGGGAACATTCAGTACTTC. Amino acid sequence: CASSPSDLGNIQYF.

The genes are TRBV28 and TRBJ2-7, with D maybe TRBD1 (5 bases). V was shortened by 2 bases and J by 2 bases, with 10 bases between the two germline ends. The CDR3 spans 14 residues. Germline V gene lookup returns CDR1 MDHEN and CDR2 SYDVKM. CDR3 sequence reads: CASSLIGQAYEQYF. Written as DNA, the CDR3 is TGTGCCAGCAGTTTAATCGGACAAGCCTACGAGCAGTACTTC.

This clone appeared once. The V call is TRBV5-5, the J call TRBJ2-3; D call uncertain. The germline V and J ends were trimmed by 1 base and 0 bases, with 15 bases remaining between them. The CDR3 extends over 17 amino acids. Germline V gene sequence: CDR1 SGHKS, CDR2 YYEKEE (reference sequence). The CDR3 DNA follows: TGTGCCAGCAGCTTGTTCCTTAGCCAGGTTAGCACAGATACGCAGTATTTT. Its protein is CASSLFLSQVSTDTQYF.

This clone was counted only a few times. In DNA, the CDR3 is TGTGCCAGCAGCTCTCCCCGACGGGGCGGCGAGCAGTACTTC. Translation gives CASSSPRRGGEQYF. The chain combines TRBV11-2 with TRBJ2-7, with D perhaps assigned TRBD1 or TRBD2 (5 bases each). Germline CDR1 is SGHAT and CDR2 is FQNNGV. The CDR3 runs 14 residues. Between the trimmed V and J ends, which lost 4 bases and 6 bases, there was a span of 16 bases. Based on the CDR3 plus reference TRBV11-2 and TRBJ2-7, the full variable domain is EAGVAQSPRYKIIEKRQSVAFWCNPISGHATLYWYQQILGQGPKLLIQFQNNGVVDDSQLPKDRFSAERLKGVDSTLKIQPAKLEDSAVYLCASSSPRRGGEQYFGPGTRLTVT.

CDR3 sequence (DNA): TGTGCCAGCAGTTTATGGGACAGGGGGGTTAAAAACGAGCAGTACTTC. This sequence encodes CASSLWDRGVKNEQYF. The chain couples TRBV28 to TRBJ2-7; 10 bases map to TRBD1. The ends lost 0 bases at V and 5 bases at J; junction bases unmatched: 7. The CDR3 is 16 residues long. Germline values: CDR1 MDHEN, CDR2 SYDVKM.

V gene TRBV6-5 combines with J gene TRBJ1-2; 7 nucleotides line up with TRBD1. The CDR3 contains 13 residues. Germline V gives CDR1 MNHEY, CDR2 SVGAGI. The junction had 7 bases not matched to a gene; V was cut back by 4 bases and J by 8 bases. CDR3 DNA: TGTGCCAGCAGTTCGGGCCCACAGGGGGGCTACACCTTC. Protein sequence: CASSSGPQGGYTF.

The genes are TRBV15 and TRBJ2-1, with D unresolved. The V end lost 3 bases, the J end lost 5 bases, and 17 bases lay between the germline ends. Germline V CDR1 and CDR2: LNHNV, YYDKDF (reference sequence). The CDR3 runs 16 residues. CDR3 sequence (DNA): TGTGCCACCAGCAGTCCTTCGCAGAGTTCCGACAATGAGCAGTTCTTC. Translation: CATSSPSQSSDNEQFF.

This chain connects TRBV5-1 to TRBJ2-3; D call uncertain. V lost 4 bases, J lost 6 bases, and 15 bases lay in between. Germline loops: CDR1 SGHRS, CDR2 YFSETQ. This CDR3 has 14 residues. DNA of the CDR3: TGCGCCAGCAGCAAACGAGTTTCCAAGGATACGCAGTATTTT. Its protein is CASSKRVSKDTQYF.